A single T cell receptor beta chain is shown here with its context. Its antigen is still unknown. The data belong to a study of T cells in Graves' hyperthyroidism and ophthalmopathy. Points from the study as a whole: Ophthalmopathy was model-predicted a median around 6.7 months pre-onset.

The length of the CDR3 is 13 residues. In germline, CDR1 is MNHNY, CDR2 SVGAGI (reference sequence). V was clipped by 6 bases and J by 3 bases, with 12 bases between them. The hyperthyroidism patients had all been newly diagnosed, and their disease duration was under 2 months. Their ages ranged from 18 to 65 years. Exclusion of a patient resulted from uncontrolled infection, other autoimmune disease, pregnancy or lactation. Amplification of TCR beta CDR3 regions used RNA as the template. HTBI primers drove first-round RT-PCR of the TCR CDR3. TCRdb analysed the multiplex PCR reads with MiXCR anew, one entry per CDR3 protein. The sample has 750,000 to 900,000 distinct CDR3 sequences, over 35% seen once.

This receptor was identified in a man aged 18 to 30 with Graves' hyperthyroidism. Sequences were obtained from blood. This chain joins TRBV6-6 and TRBJ2-7; D might be TRBD2 (7 bases). CDR3 in amino acids: CASRGGADYEQYF. As DNA, the CDR3 is TGTGCCAGCAGAGGGGGGGCGGACTACGAGCAGTACTTC.